This TCR beta chain was observed in a study of response to subunit inactivated influenza vaccine. Details on this clonotype: What it binds is not known.

One entry per CDR3 protein results from TCRdb running MiXCR on the RT-PCR reads. The data show 800,000 or so distinct CDR3 sequences, with around 21% seen just once and 9.5% to 13% held by the top ten. General observations from the study: T cells newly recruited by each seasonal influenza vaccination are few, the authors suggested.

V shed 5 bases and J shed 8 bases, with 13 bases lying between them. CDR1 is LGHDT, CDR2 YNNKEL, per germline (reference sequence). The CDR3 length is 13 residues. The chain employs TRBV3-1 and TRBJ1-3; D is unresolved. The sample here was PBMCs from blood, taken less than 6 days after vaccination. This receptor was obtained from a man in his fifties who received an inactivated influenza vaccine. CDR3 in amino acids: CASSAQGSDTIYF. The CDR3 DNA follows: TGTGCCAGCAGCGCCCAAGGGTCGGACACCATATATTTT.